A single sample is the source of the 14 T cell receptor beta chains below, sequenced in a study of regulatory T cells in long-lasting Graves disease. Indicated time point: persistent/refractory GD, antithyroid drugs over 5 years with positive TRAb. Making the TCR library involved RNA that had been extracted from PBMCs. TCR beta libraries were built with iRepertoire HTBI primers and Arm-PCR of CDR3 regions. TCRdb passed the multiplex PCR reads through MiXCR, listing each CDR3 protein once. The sample has hundreds of thousands of distinct CDR3 sequences; roughly 20% are singletons. Specimen: peripheral blood mononuclear cells (PBMCs), collected when the disease was refractory, from a patient treated with antithyroid drugs. All receptors come from a female donor with Graves disease.

Only a few counts were recorded for this clonotype. This chain connects TRBV20-1 to TRBJ2-7, with TRBD2 as a possible D gene (7 bases). This CDR3 contains 15 residues. V was shortened by 5 bases and J by 2 bases, with 19 bases between the two germline ends. Germline V gene lookup returns CDR1 DFQATT and CDR2 SNEGSKA (reference sequence). The CDR3 spells CSAGGGSSLAYEQYF. The CDR3 DNA reads TGCAGTGCTGGGGGCGGGAGCTCCTTGGCCTACGAGCAGTACTTC.

The table lists this clonotype with many counts. The chain has TRBV28 and TRBJ2-7, with D possibly being TRBD1 or TRBD2 (5 bases each). V was cut by 2 bases and J by 4 bases, with 12 bases left in between. From germline, CDR1 is MDHEN and CDR2 SYDVKM. The CDR3 loop spans 14 amino acids. The CDR3 bases are TGTGCCAGCAGTTTAGGGGGTGCCCTTTACGAGCAGTACTTC. Translated: CASSLGGALYEQYF.

This clonotype showed up just a few times. The chain combines TRBV7-8 with TRBJ2-7; D may be TRBD2 (6 bases). Germline lookup yields CDR1 SGHVS and CDR2 FQNEAQ. CDR3 size: 15 residues. V dropped 5 bases and J dropped 0 bases, with 14 bases sitting between them. Here the CDR3 DNA reads TGTGCCAGCAGCCCCTCGCTGGGAGGCTCCTACGAGCAGTACTTC. Translating gives CASSPSLGGSYEQYF.

V is TRBV12-3 or TRBV12-4 and J is TRBJ2-1; D unclear. The CDR3 consists of 15 residues. V lost 3 bases and J lost 7, with 16 bases in between. This chain's CDR3 is CASSLGSSMLNEQFF. Written as DNA, the CDR3 is TGTGCCAGCAGTTTGGGAAGTTCTATGCTGAATGAGCAGTTCTTC.

This clonotype was observed a few times. The V and J genes are TRBV24-1 and TRBJ2-7; 8 bases match TRBD1. Germline lookup yields CDR1 KGHDR and CDR2 SFDVKD. The CDR3 totals 13 residues. The V gene end was trimmed by 4 bases and the J gene end by 7 bases; junction bases not matched to a gene: 5. The CDR3 DNA follows: TGTGCCACCAGTGAGTCGACAGGGGTTGAGCAGTACTTC. Protein: CATSESTGVEQYF.

This clonotype appeared many times. The rearrangement links TRBV28 to TRBJ1-2; no definite D call. The CDR3 length is 12 residues. Germline CDR1 is MDHEN and CDR2 is SYDVKM. V shed 4 bases and J shed 8 bases, with 11 bases lying between them. DNA of the CDR3: TGTGCCAGCAGTTATATGGGGAGCGGCTACACCTTC. This sequence encodes CASSYMGSGYTF.

The table lists this clonotype with many counts. The rearrangement links TRBV28 to TRBJ1-6, with 9 bases matching TRBD1. Trimming took 2 bases from V and 9 from J; bases not matched to a gene: 2. Germline loops: CDR1 MDHEN, CDR2 SYDVKM. The CDR3 covers 14 residues. The CDR3 bases are TGTGCCAGCAGTTTAAACAGGGGGCTTTCACCCCTCCACTTT. Residues: CASSLNRGLSPLHF.

The rearrangement uses TRBV27 and TRBJ2-2; D not certain. Looked up from germline, CDR1 is MNHEY and CDR2 is SMNVEV (reference sequence). This CDR3 contains 15 residues. V was trimmed by 5 bases and J by 4 bases, leaving 14 bases between them. The CDR3 loop is CASSGRADPTGELFF. CDR3 nucleotide sequence: TGTGCCAGCAGTGGCCGGGCGGACCCCACCGGGGAGCTGTTTTTT.

This rearrangement joins TRBV20-1 to TRBJ2-2, with D perhaps TRBD2 (6 bases). The V gene lost 4 bases and the J gene lost 7 bases, with 19 bases spanning the gap. Germline loops: CDR1 DFQATT, CDR2 SNEGSKA (reference sequence). The CDR3 sequence is 15 residues long. The CDR3 spells CSATQGRRWGGELFF. DNA for the CDR3: TGCAGTGCTACCCAAGGGAGGAGGTGGGGCGGGGAGCTGTTTTTT.

A note on this clonotype: Compared with germline, one end of the junction differs, possibly owing to a read error. This chain joins TRBV15 and TRBJ2-4; D assignment may be TRBD1 or TRBD2 (5 bases each). CDR1 is LNHNV, CDR2 YYDKDF, per germline (reference sequence). This CDR3 has 13 residues. In nucleotides, the CDR3 is TGTGCCACCAGCGGCACGTTCCAGGGAGTGGAGTTCTTC. Protein product: CATSGTFQGVEFF.

Comments on this clonotype: It may be a read error: a sequence one base away is much more abundant. The chain employs TRBV7-9 and TRBJ2-5; the D gene could be TRBD1 or TRBD2 (5 bases each). This CDR3 has 14 amino acids. The germline V gene has CDR1 SEHNR and CDR2 FQNEAQ (reference sequence). The CDR3 DNA is TGTGCCAGCAGCCCCGAGGGGTTTCAAGTGACCCAGTACTTC. Amino acid sequence: CASSPEGFQVTQYF. Full variable domain (rest looked up from reference TRBV7-9 and TRBJ2-5): DTGVSQNPRHKITKRGQNVTFRCDPISEHNRLYWYRQTLGQGPEFLTYFQNEAQLEKSRLLSDRFSAERPKGSFSTLEIQRTEQGDSAMYLCASSPEGFQVTQYFGPGTRLLVL.

This rearrangement joins TRBV7-2 to TRBJ2-7, with TRBD1 matching over 10 bases. The CDR3 covers 17 residues. CDR1 SGHTA and CDR2 FQGNSA come from the germline V gene. V lost 5 bases to trimming and J lost 9 bases; unmatched junction nucleotides: 19. The CDR3 loop is CASSRQGADTQRNVQYF. The CDR3 coding sequence is TGTGCCAGCAGCCGACAGGGGGCCGACACCCAACGGAACGTGCAGTACTTC.

This clonotype came up a few times. The CDR3 DNA follows: TGTGCCAGCTCACCGGCTACGGGACTTACCCTGGAGGAGCAGTACTTC. Translating gives CASSPATGLTLEEQYF. This rearrangement joins TRBV18 to TRBJ2-7; D perhaps matches TRBD2 (6 bases). Trimming left V 3 bases short and J 7 bases short, with 22 bases between. The CDR3 spans 16 residues. The germline V gene has CDR1 KGHSH and CDR2 LQKENI. The full variable domain, rest sourced from reference TRBV18 and TRBJ2-7, is NAGVMQNPRHLVRRRGQEARLRCSPMKGHSHVYWYRQLPEEGLKFMVYLQKENIIDESGMPKERFSAEFPKEGPSILRIQQVVRGDSAAYFCASSPATGLTLEEQYFGPGTRLTVT.

In this sample, this clonotype turned up many times. The V gene is TRBV28, the J gene TRBJ2-5; the D call may be TRBD1 or TRBD2 (6 bases each). Germline V gene sequence: CDR1 MDHEN, CDR2 SYDVKM. The CDR3 length is 16 residues. The V and J ends lost 6 bases and 2 bases respectively, with 19 bases between them. The CDR3 bases are TGTGCCAGCAGGCTGACTAGTGGAGGGGGGCAAGAGACCCAGTACTTC. The encoded protein is CASRLTSGGGQETQYF.